The T cell receptor (beta chain) under discussion was sequenced for a study of spatial heterogeneity in lung cancer. Overall study context: The mean occurrence of each unique TCR and UMI combination in raw reads exceeded ten.

The CDR3 has 14 amino acids. The V end was cut by 2 bases, the J end by 5 bases, with 13 bases between. In germline, CDR1 is SGHRS, CDR2 YFSETQ. The time point is: sample taken at primary tumor resection. Each CDR3 protein gets one entry after TCRdb re-called the 5' RACE reads with MiXCR. The table lists 48,000 or so distinct CDR3 sequences, approximately 5% of them singletons. This TCR was recovered from a male donor with early-stage non-small cell lung cancer. The chain is built from TRBV5-1 and TRBJ2-5; D unresolved. The sample in question was PBMCs, obtained at surgery. The CDR3 loop reads CASSLARSDETQYF. The DNA for the CDR3 is TGCGCCAGCAGCTTAGCTAGGTCCGACGAGACCCAGTACTTC.